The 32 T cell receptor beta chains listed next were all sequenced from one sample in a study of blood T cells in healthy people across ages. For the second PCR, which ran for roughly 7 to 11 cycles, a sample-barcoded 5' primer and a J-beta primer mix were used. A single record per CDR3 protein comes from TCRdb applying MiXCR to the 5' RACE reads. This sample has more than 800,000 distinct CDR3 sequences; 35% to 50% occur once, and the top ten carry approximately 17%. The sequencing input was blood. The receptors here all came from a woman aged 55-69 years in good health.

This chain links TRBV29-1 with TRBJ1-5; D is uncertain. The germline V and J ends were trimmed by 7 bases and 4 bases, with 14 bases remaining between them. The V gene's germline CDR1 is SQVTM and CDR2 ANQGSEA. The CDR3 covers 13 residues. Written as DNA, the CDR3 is TGCAGCGCAATGGACGGAGGAAATCAGCCCCAGCATTTT. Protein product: CSAMDGGNQPQHF.

The CDR3 loop is CASAHRDRAYEQYF. For the CDR3, the DNA is TGTGCCAGCGCTCACCGGGACAGAGCCTACGAGCAGTACTTC. The chain joins TRBV28 to TRBJ2-5; 7 bases match TRBD1. The J call may not be correct, given that the DNA end is closer to TRBJ2-7. Germline CDR1 MDHEN, CDR2 SYDVKM. The CDR3 has 14 residues.

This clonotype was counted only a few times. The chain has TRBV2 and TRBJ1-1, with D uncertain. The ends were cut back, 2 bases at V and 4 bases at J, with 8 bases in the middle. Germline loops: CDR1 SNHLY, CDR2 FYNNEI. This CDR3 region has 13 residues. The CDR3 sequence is CASSERMVTEAFF. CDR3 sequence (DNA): TGTGCCAGCAGTGAACGGATGGTCACTGAAGCTTTCTTT.

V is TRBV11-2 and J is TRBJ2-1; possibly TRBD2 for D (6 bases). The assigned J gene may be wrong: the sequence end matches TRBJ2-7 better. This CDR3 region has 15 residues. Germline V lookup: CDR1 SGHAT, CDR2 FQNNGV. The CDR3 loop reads CASSSRLEPYNEQYF. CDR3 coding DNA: TGTGCCAGCAGCTCGCGACTAGAGCCCTACAATGAGCAGTACTTC.

The CDR3 is CSARDPVDHYEQYF. The CDR3 nucleotides are TGCAGTGCTAGAGATCCCGTAGATCACTACGAGCAGTACTTC. This chain joins TRBV20-1 and TRBJ2-7; D remains ambiguous. There are 14 residues in the CDR3. Trimming took off 0 bases at V and 3 bases at J, with 12 bases between the two ends. Germline-derived CDR1 and CDR2 are DFQATT and SNEGSKA (reference sequence).

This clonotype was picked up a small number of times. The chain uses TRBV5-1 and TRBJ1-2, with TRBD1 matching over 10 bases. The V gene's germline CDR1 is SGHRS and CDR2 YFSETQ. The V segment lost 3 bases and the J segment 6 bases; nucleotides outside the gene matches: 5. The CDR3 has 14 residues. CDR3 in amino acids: CASSSGTGVDGYTF. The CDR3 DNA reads TGCGCCAGCAGCTCCGGGACAGGGGTTGATGGCTACACCTTC.

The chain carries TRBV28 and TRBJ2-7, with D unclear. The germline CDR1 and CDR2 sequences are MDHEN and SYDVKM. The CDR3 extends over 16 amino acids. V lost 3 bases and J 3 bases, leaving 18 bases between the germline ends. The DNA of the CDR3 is TGTGCCAGCAGTTTTTATTTGGGGTTACTAAACTACGAGCAGTACTTC. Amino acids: CASSFYLGLLNYEQYF.

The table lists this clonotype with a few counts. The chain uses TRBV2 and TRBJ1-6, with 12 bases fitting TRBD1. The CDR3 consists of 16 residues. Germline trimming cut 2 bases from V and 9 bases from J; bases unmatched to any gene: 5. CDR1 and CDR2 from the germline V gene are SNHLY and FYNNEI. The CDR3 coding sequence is TGTGCCAGCAGTGAAACGAGGGGACAGGGGGCTTCACCCCTCCACTTT. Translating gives CASSETRGQGASPLHF.

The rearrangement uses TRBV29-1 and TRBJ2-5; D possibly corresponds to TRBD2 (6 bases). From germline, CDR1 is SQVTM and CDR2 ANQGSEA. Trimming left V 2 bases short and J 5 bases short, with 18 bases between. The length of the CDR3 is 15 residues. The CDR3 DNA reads TGCAGCGTTGAAAACCACGGGCTCCGGGGGGAGACCCAGTACTTC. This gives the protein CSVENHGLRGETQYF.

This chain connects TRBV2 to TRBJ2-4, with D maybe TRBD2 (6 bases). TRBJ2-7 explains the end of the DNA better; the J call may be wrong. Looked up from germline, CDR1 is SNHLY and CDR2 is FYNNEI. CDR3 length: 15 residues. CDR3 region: CASSDQLAGSYEQYF. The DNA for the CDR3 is TGTGCCAGCAGTGACCAACTAGCAGGCTCCTACGAGCAGTACTTC.

CDR3 in DNA: TGTGCCAGTAGCGGGACTAGCGGTTACAGGTCCTACGAGCAGTACTTC. Protein sequence: CASSGTSGYRSYEQYF. The chain is built from TRBV19 and TRBJ2-7; 11 nucleotides match TRBD2. Trimming took 6 bases from V and 1 from J; bases not matched to a gene: 8. Germline CDR1 LNHDA, CDR2 SQIVND (reference sequence). The CDR3 runs 16 residues.

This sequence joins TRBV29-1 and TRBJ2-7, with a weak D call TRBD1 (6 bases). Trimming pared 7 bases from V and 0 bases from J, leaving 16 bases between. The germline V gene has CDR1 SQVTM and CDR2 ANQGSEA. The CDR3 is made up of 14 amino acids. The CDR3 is CSAAPDRSSYEQYF. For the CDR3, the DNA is TGCAGCGCTGCTCCTGACAGGAGCTCCTACGAGCAGTACTTC.

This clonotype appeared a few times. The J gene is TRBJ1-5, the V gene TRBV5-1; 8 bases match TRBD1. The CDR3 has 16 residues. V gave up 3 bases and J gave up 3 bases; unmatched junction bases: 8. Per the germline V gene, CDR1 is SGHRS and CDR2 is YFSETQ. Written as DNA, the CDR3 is TGCGCCAGCAGCTCCCCCCCGGGACAGGCCAATCAGCCCCAGCATTTT. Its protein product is CASSSPPGQANQPQHF.

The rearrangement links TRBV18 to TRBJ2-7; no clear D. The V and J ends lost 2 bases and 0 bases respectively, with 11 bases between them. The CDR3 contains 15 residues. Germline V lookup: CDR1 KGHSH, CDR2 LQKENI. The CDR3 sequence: CASSPNRGSSYEQYF. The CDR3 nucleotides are TGTGCCAGCTCACCAAACAGAGGTAGCTCCTACGAGCAGTACTTC.

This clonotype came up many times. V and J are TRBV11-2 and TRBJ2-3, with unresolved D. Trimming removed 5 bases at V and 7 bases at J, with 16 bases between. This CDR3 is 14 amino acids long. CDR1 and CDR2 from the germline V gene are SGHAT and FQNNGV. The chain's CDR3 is CASSPRLGVNTQYF. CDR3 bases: TGTGCCAGCAGCCCCCGACTTGGCGTGAATACGCAGTATTTT.

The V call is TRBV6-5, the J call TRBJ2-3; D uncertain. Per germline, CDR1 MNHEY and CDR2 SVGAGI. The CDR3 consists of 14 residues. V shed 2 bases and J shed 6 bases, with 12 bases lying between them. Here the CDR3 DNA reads TGTGCCAGCAGTTACCTCGTCCCGAGCGATACGCAGTATTTT. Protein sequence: CASSYLVPSDTQYF.

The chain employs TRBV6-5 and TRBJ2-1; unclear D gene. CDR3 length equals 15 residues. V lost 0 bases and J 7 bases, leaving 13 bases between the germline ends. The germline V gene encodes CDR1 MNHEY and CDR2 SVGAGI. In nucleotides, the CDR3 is TGTGCCAGCAGTTACTCGCGAAACTGGGATAATGAGCAGTTCTTC. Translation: CASSYSRNWDNEQFF.

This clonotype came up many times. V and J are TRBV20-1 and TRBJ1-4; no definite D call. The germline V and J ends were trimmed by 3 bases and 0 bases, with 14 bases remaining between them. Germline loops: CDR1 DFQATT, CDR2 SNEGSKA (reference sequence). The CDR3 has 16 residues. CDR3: CSASIPQTATNEKLFF. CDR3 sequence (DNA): TGCAGTGCTAGTATACCCCAAACGGCAACTAATGAAAAACTGTTTTTT.

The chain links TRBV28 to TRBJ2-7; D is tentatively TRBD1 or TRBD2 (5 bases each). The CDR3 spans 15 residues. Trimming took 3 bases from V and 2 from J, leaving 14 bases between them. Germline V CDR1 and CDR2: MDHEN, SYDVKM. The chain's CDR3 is CASSFLVGDTYEQYF. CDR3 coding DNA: TGTGCCAGCAGTTTCCTGGTGGGGGATACCTACGAGCAGTACTTC.

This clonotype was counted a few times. The CDR3 region is CASSSGGGYGRVEKLFF. For the CDR3, the DNA is TGTGCCAGCAGTAGTGGGGGAGGATACGGGCGCGTTGAAAAACTGTTTTTT. The chain recombines TRBV27 with TRBJ1-4; D possibly corresponds to TRBD1 (5 bases). With 5 bases removed from V and 7 bases from J, the gap between germline ends came to 23 bases. Germline CDR1 reads MNHEY; CDR2 reads SMNVEV (reference sequence). The CDR3 has 17 residues.

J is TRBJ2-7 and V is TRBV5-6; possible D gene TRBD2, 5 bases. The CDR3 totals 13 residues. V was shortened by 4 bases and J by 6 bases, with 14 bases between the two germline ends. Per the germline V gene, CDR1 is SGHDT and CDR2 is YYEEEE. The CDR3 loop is CASSPGNLGEQYF. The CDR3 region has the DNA TGTGCCAGCAGCCCCGGGAACCTCGGCGAGCAGTACTTC.

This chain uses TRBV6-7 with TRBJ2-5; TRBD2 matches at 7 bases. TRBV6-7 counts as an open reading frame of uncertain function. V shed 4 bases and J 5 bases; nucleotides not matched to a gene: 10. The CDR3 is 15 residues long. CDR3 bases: TGTGCCAGCAGTTTGGCGGGACTAAGGACCGAGACCCAGTACTTC. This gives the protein CASSLAGLRTETQYF.

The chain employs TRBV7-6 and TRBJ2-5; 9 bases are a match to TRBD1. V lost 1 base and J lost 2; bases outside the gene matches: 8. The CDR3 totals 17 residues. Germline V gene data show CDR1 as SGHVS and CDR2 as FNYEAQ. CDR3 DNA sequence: TGTGCCAGCAGCTTAGTAGGGACAGGGAGTTTTCAAGAGACCCAGTACTTC. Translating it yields CASSLVGTGSFQETQYF.

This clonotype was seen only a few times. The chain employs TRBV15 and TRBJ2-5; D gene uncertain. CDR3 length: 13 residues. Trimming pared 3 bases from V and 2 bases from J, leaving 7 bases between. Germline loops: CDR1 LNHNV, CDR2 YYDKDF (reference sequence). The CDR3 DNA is TGTGCCACCAGCAGTCATTATCAAGAGACCCAGTACTTC. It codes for CATSSHYQETQYF.

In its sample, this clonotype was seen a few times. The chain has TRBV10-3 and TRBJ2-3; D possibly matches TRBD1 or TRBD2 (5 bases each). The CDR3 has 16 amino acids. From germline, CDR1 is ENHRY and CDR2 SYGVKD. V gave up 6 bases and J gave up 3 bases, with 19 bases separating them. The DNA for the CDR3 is TGTGCCATCAGCGGAGGTAGGGGCCAAGTGACAGATACGCAGTATTTT. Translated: CAISGGRGQVTDTQYF.

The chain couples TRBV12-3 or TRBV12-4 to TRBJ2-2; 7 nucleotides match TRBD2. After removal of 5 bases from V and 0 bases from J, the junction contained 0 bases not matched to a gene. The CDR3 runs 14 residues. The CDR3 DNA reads TGTGCCAGCAGTCGGGGGGCGAACACCGGGGAGCTGTTTTTT. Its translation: CASSRGANTGELFF.

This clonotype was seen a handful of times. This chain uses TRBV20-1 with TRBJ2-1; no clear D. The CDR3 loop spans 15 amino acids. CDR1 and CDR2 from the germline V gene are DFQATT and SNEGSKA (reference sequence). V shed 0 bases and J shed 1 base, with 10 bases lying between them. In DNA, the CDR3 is TGCAGTGCTAGAGATGTAGCCTCTTCCTACAATGAGCAGTTCTTC. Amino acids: CSARDVASSYNEQFF.

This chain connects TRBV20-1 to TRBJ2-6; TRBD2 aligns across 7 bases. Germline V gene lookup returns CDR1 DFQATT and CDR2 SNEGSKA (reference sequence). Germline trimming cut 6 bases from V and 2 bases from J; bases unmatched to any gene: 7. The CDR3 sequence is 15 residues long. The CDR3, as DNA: TGCAGTGCCCCAATCCGGGGGGCTGGGGCCAACGTCCTGACTTTC. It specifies CSAPIRGAGANVLTF.

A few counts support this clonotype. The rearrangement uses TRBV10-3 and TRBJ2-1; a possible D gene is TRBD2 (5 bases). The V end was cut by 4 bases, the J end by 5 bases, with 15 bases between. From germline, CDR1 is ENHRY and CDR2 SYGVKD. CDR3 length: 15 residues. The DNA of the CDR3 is TGTGCCATCAGTGGGACGGGTCCCGGGGACAATGAGCAGTTCTTC. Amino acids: CAISGTGPGDNEQFF.

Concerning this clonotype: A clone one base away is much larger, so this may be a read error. The CDR3 DNA is TGTCCCAGCAGTTCTGGGACTAGCGGGGACAATGAGCAGTTCTTC. This codes for CPSSSGTSGDNEQFF. The genes are TRBV27 and TRBJ2-1; 13 bases fit TRBD2. CDR1 is MNHEY and CDR2 is SMNVEV in the germline V gene (reference sequence). The CDR3 runs to 15 residues.

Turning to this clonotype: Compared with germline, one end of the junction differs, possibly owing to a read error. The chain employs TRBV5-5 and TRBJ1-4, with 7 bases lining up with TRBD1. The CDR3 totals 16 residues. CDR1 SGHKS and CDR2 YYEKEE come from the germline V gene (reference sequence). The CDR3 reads CTSSRHPGQLNEKLFF. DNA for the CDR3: TGTACCAGCAGTCGGCATCCGGGACAGTTAAATGAAAAACTGTTTTTT.

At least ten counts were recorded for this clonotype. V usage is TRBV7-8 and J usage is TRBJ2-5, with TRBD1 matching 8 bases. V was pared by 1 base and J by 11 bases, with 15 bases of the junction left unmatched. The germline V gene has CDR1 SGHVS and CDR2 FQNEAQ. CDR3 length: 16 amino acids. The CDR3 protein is CASSLVLRTGSSGQYF. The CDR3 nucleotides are TGTGCCAGCAGCTTAGTTCTCCGGACAGGGTCTTCTGGGCAGTACTTC.